The next 21 T cell receptor beta chains were all read from a single sample in a study of control samples from healthy donors and cancer patients. The data were produced by immunoSEQ multiplex PCR, yet TCRdb's version contains in-frame clones alone and is incomplete. Of tens of thousands of clones in the sample, roughly nine tenths were seen once. The source material was PBMCs. The receptors were gathered from a man aged 35-49 years with colorectal cancer.

This chain joins TRBV19 and TRBJ1-4; possibly TRBD1 for D (6 bases). CDR1 is LNHDA and CDR2 is SQIVND in the germline V gene (reference sequence). V was trimmed by 7 bases and J by 7 bases, leaving 19 bases between them. This CDR3 comprises 15 residues. In DNA, the CDR3 is TGTGCCAGTACTCTAGCGGGGGGCGCCGGTGAAAAACTGTTTTTT. Translation gives CASTLAGGAGEKLFF.

This clone was seen once. The rearrangement links TRBV6-5 to TRBJ2-7, with a weak D call TRBD2 (5 bases). Trimming removed 0 bases at V and 1 base at J, with 13 bases between. Germline V CDR1 and CDR2: MNHEY, SVGAGI. The CDR3 spans 16 residues. This chain's CDR3 is CASSYSAAVKSYEQYF. In DNA, the CDR3 is TGTGCCAGCAGTTACTCGGCAGCGGTCAAGTCCTACGAGCAGTACTTC.

The chain combines TRBV9 with TRBJ1-2; perhaps TRBD1 as D (5 bases). The V end was cut by 0 bases, the J end by 8 bases, with 11 bases between. In germline, CDR1 is SGDLS, CDR2 YYNGEE. The CDR3 extends over 13 amino acids. The CDR3 DNA is TGTGCCAGCAGCGTAGCTCAGGGCCGGGGCTACACCTTC. Amino acids: CASSVAQGRGYTF.

The chain couples TRBV20-1 to TRBJ2-7; D might be TRBD2 (6 bases). The germline V gene encodes CDR1 DFQATT and CDR2 SNEGSKA (reference sequence). The CDR3 is made up of 13 amino acids. The ends were cut back, 3 bases at V and 2 bases at J, with 11 bases in the middle. CDR3: CSASGTGAYEQYF. The CDR3 region has the DNA TGCAGTGCTAGTGGGACGGGAGCCTACGAGCAGTACTTC.

The chain is built from TRBV7-9 and TRBJ2-5, with D perhaps matching TRBD1 or TRBD2 (5 bases each). Germline CDR1 is SEHNR and CDR2 is FQNEAQ (reference sequence). Trimming left V 3 bases short and J 2 bases short, with 19 bases between. This CDR3 comprises 17 residues. CDR3 sequence: CASSFSGAGVRQETQYF. The CDR3, as DNA: TGTGCCAGCAGCTTTTCCGGGGCTGGGGTTCGGCAAGAGACCCAGTACTTC.

CDR3 sequence: CASSMWDRYYGYTF. The CDR3 coding sequence is TGTGCCAGCAGCATGTGGGACAGGTACTATGGCTACACCTTC. The chain couples TRBV5-6 to TRBJ1-2, with TRBD1 matching 8 bases. Unmatched junction bases numbered 5, after V lost 4 bases and J lost 3 bases. CDR3 size: 14 residues. CDR1 SGHDT and CDR2 YYEEEE come from the germline V gene. Drawing the rest from reference TRBV5-6 and TRBJ1-2, the complete variable domain is DAGVTQSPTHLIKTRGQQVTLRCSPKSGHDTVSWYQQALGQGPQFIFQYYEEEERQRGNFPDRFSGHQFPNYSSELNVNALLLGDSALYLCASSMWDRYYGYTFGSGTRLTVV.

This chain joins TRBV2 and TRBJ1-3; D gene ambiguous. CDR1 is SNHLY, CDR2 FYNNEI, per germline. Trimming cost V 7 bases and J 0 bases, with 13 bases left between them. The CDR3 is 15 residues long. CDR3 nucleotides: TGTGCCAGCATGGTTAAACCGGGCTCTGGAAACACCATATATTTT. Translating it yields CASMVKPGSGNTIYF.

The chain joins TRBV7-9 to TRBJ2-7; D could derive from TRBD1 or TRBD2 (5 bases each). V dropped 5 bases and J dropped 3 bases, with 20 bases sitting between them. CDR3 length: 16 amino acids. The V gene's germline CDR1 is SEHNR and CDR2 FQNEAQ (reference sequence). CDR3 residues: CASSPLVGTAYYEQYF. The CDR3, as DNA: TGTGCCAGCAGCCCCCTCGTCGGGACGGCGTACTACGAGCAGTACTTC.

The V call is TRBV5-1, the J call TRBJ1-1; a possible D gene is TRBD1 (6 bases). The germline V gene encodes CDR1 SGHRS and CDR2 YFSETQ. The CDR3 consists of 16 residues. V was cut by 0 bases and J by 4 bases, with 16 bases left in between. In nucleotides, the CDR3 is TGCGCCAGCAGCTTGGTCGATCCAGGGGCAGGCACTGAAGCTTTCTTT. Translated, it gives CASSLVDPGAGTEAFF.

This chain connects TRBV3-1 (or the pseudogene TRBV3-2) to TRBJ1-4, with 10 bases aligning to TRBD1. This CDR3 is 16 amino acids long. The ends lost 3 bases at V and 6 bases at J; junction bases unmatched: 7. Per the germline V gene, CDR1 is LGHDT and CDR2 is YNNKEL (reference sequence). The CDR3 is CASSHHPGQGYEKLFF. The CDR3 DNA is TGTGCCAGCAGCCATCACCCGGGACAGGGGTATGAAAAACTGTTTTTT.

The chain has TRBV18 and TRBJ2-2, with D unclear. Trimming stripped 4 bases from V and 5 bases from J, with 11 bases between. Germline assignment: CDR1 KGHSH and CDR2 LQKENI. The CDR3 runs to 14 residues. CDR3: CASSQGPGTGELFF. CDR3 in DNA: TGTGCCAGCTCACAGGGCCCTGGGACCGGGGAGCTGTTTTTT.

The chain combines TRBV2 with TRBJ2-5; D possibly corresponds to TRBD2 (5 bases). CDR1 and CDR2 from the germline V gene are SNHLY and FYNNEI. The CDR3 totals 14 residues. V lost 6 bases and J 0 bases, leaving 11 bases between the germline ends. Here the CDR3 DNA reads TGTGCCAGCAGGAGGGTAGGGAACCAAGAGACCCAGTACTTC. Translated, it gives CASRRVGNQETQYF.

The chain links TRBV6-6 to TRBJ1-1; D unclear. V was pared by 5 bases and J by 6 bases, with 13 bases between. The V gene's germline CDR1 is MNHNY and CDR2 SVGAGI (reference sequence). CDR3 length: 13 residues. The CDR3 bases are TGTGCCAGCAGTCCCTGGGCAGCCCCTGAAGCTTTCTTT. Amino acids: CASSPWAAPEAFF.

The V and J genes are TRBV2 and TRBJ2-7, with TRBD2 as a possible D gene (5 bases). V shed 8 bases and J shed 4 bases, with 15 bases lying between them. Looked up from germline, CDR1 is SNHLY and CDR2 is FYNNEI. The CDR3 extends over 13 amino acids. For the CDR3, the DNA is TGTGCCAGCTCCGGAGAGGGTGGGTACGAGCAGTACTTC. It translates to CASSGEGGYEQYF.

The chain joins TRBV5-1 to TRBJ2-1; 7 nucleotides align to TRBD1. This CDR3 spans 11 amino acids. Per germline, CDR1 SGHRS and CDR2 YFSETQ. Trimming took 4 bases from V and 10 from J; bases not matched to a gene: 2. The CDR3 reads CASSPDREQFF. CDR3 nucleotide sequence: TGCGCCAGCAGCCCGGACAGGGAGCAGTTCTTC. Full variable domain (outside the CDR3, taken from reference TRBV5-1 and TRBJ2-1): KAGVTQTPRYLIKTRGQQVTLSCSPISGHRSVSWYQQTPGQGLQFLFEYFSETQRNKGNFPGRFSGRQFSNSRSEMNVSTLELGDSALYLCASSPDREQFFGPGTRLTVL.

The J gene is TRBJ2-3, the V gene TRBV9, with 8 bases aligning to TRBD2. J lost 2 bases, V lost 6 bases, and 8 bases had no gene match. The CDR3 extends over 15 amino acids. The germline CDR1 and CDR2 sequences are SGDLS and YYNGEE. CDR3 coding DNA: TGTGCCAGCACCCGTAGCGGGGCTCTCACAGATACGCAGTATTTT. Amino acids: CASTRSGALTDTQYF.

The rearrangement links TRBV3-1 (or the pseudogene TRBV3-2) to TRBJ1-2; the D is unclear. The germline V gene has CDR1 LGHDT and CDR2 YNNKEL (reference sequence). The CDR3 contains 15 residues. Trimming cost V 4 bases and J 8 bases, with 20 bases left between them. The CDR3 loop reads CASSRALGKMSGYTF. CDR3 coding DNA: TGTGCCAGCAGCCGGGCATTGGGGAAGATGTCCGGCTACACCTTC.

The rearrangement joins TRBV18 to TRBJ2-5, with 8 bases fitting TRBD1. Per the germline V gene, CDR1 is KGHSH and CDR2 is LQKENI. J gave up 1 base and V 6 bases, and 7 bases lay outside the gene matches. CDR3 length equals 15 residues. CDR3 nucleotide sequence: TGTGCCAGCTCCCAAGGGACAGGACCCCAAGAGACCCAGTACTTC. It codes for CASSQGTGPQETQYF.

The rearrangement joins TRBV5-1 to TRBJ2-3, with TRBD2 identical over 8 bases. The CDR3 has 14 residues. Looked up from germline, CDR1 is SGHRS and CDR2 is YFSETQ. The V segment lost 4 bases and the J segment 5 bases; nucleotides outside the gene matches: 6. CDR3 loop: CASSGTRYIDTQYF. The CDR3 region has the DNA TGCGCCAGCAGCGGGACTAGATATATAGATACGCAGTATTTT.

The chain couples TRBV11-2 to TRBJ1-1; possibly TRBD1 for D (6 bases). This CDR3 contains 14 residues. V was trimmed by 4 bases and J by 7 bases, leaving 16 bases between them. CDR1 SGHAT and CDR2 FQNNGV come from the germline V gene. The CDR3 protein is CASSSTGPRGEAFF. CDR3 coding DNA: TGTGCCAGCAGCTCTACAGGGCCCAGGGGTGAAGCTTTCTTT.

The V gene is TRBV11-1, the J gene TRBJ2-1, with D unresolved. Trimming took off 7 bases at V and 0 bases at J, with 10 bases between the two ends. Germline assignment: CDR1 SGHAT and CDR2 FQDESV (reference sequence). This CDR3 spans 14 amino acids. This CDR3 is CASNGRNSYNEQFF. In DNA, the CDR3 is TGTGCCAGCAACGGGCGGAACTCCTACAATGAGCAGTTCTTC.